One and the same sample provided the 9 T cell receptor beta chains below, sequenced in a study of early T cells in non-severe SARS-CoV-2 infection. MiXCR was run by TCRdb on the 5' RACE reads, yielding one entry per CDR3 protein. The sample carries roughly 28,000 distinct CDR3 sequences, roughly 4.5% recorded once. Specimen: whole blood. The source is an adult who was a healthcare worker with PCR-confirmed SARS-CoV-2 infection or an uninfected control (not recorded which).

By share, this clonotype ranks as medium-sized (0.01 to 0.1%). The rearrangement links TRBV20-1 to TRBJ2-3; no clear D. Trimming shortened V by 0 bases and J by 9 bases, and 19 bases separated the two germline ends. The CDR3 length is 15 residues. In germline, CDR1 is DFQATT, CDR2 SNEGSKA (reference sequence). The CDR3 DNA is TGCAGTGCTAGAGATCTTAACTCCCAGGACCGCACGCAGTATTTT. Translation gives CSARDLNSQDRTQYF.

This clonotype qualifies as medium-sized. The CDR3 loop is CSVVGGIRNSPLHF. CDR3 nucleotide sequence: TGCAGCGTTGTAGGGGGGATTAGAAATTCACCCCTCCACTTT. This sequence joins TRBV29-1 and TRBJ1-6; D possibly corresponds to TRBD1 (6 bases). The CDR3 is 14 amino acids. In germline, CDR1 is SQVTM, CDR2 ANQGSEA. Trimming removed 4 bases at V and 7 bases at J, with 14 bases between.

This clonotype was counted ten times or more. The rearrangement uses TRBV4-3 and TRBJ1-1; no definite D call. The germline CDR1 and CDR2 sequences are LGHNA and YSLEER. Trimming took 1 base from V and 11 from J, leaving 17 bases between them. The CDR3 is 14 residues long. The CDR3 DNA follows: TGCGCCAGCAGCCAAGCTTCGACTAATCCAACTGCTTTCTTT. Protein product: CASSQASTNPTAFF.

This clonotype is labeled as medium-sized. V gene TRBV11-2 combines with J gene TRBJ2-1; D is undetermined. The CDR3 covers 16 residues. The ends were cut back, 7 bases at V and 0 bases at J, with 16 bases in the middle. CDR1 is SGHAT, CDR2 FQNNGV, per germline. The CDR3 protein is CASTLLGGRSYNEQFF. The CDR3 DNA reads TGTGCCAGCACCCTACTGGGCGGCCGCTCCTACAATGAGCAGTTCTTC.

At least ten counts were recorded for this clonotype. This chain links TRBV10-3 with TRBJ1-5; 7 bases align to TRBD1. V shed 4 bases, J shed 1 base, and the junction held 1 base outside the gene matches. Germline V CDR1 and CDR2: ENHRY, SYGVKD. The CDR3 covers 14 residues. This chain's CDR3 is CAISGGQSNQPQHF. For the CDR3, the DNA is TGTGCCATCAGTGGGGGACAGAGCAATCAGCCCCAGCATTTT.

This clonotype was observed many times. The chain combines TRBV11-2 with TRBJ2-1, with D possibly being TRBD2 (6 bases). Germline values: CDR1 SGHAT, CDR2 FQNNGV. This CDR3 spans 16 amino acids. Trimming took off 5 bases at V and 3 bases at J, with 17 bases between the two ends. For the CDR3, the DNA is TGTGCCAGCAGCCCGGCGGGCACTAGCTACTACAATGAGCAGTTCTTC. Translated: CASSPAGTSYYNEQFF. The full variable domain, with the rest looked up from reference TRBV11-2 and TRBJ2-1, is EAGVAQSPRYKIIEKRQSVAFWCNPISGHATLYWYQQILGQGPKLLIQFQNNGVVDDSQLPKDRFSAERLKGVDSTLKIQPAKLEDSAVYLCASSPAGTSYYNEQFFGPGTRLTVL.

This clonotype appeared many times. The chain has TRBV7-2 and TRBJ1-1; TRBD1 matches at 8 bases. CDR1 and CDR2 (germline): SGHTA, FQGNSA. V lost 5 bases, J lost 5 bases, and 7 bases stayed unmatched. The CDR3 runs 14 residues. This CDR3 is CASSADRVGTEAFF. The CDR3 DNA follows: TGTGCCAGCAGCGCGGACAGGGTTGGAACTGAAGCTTTCTTT.

Many counts were recorded for this clonotype. The V and J genes are TRBV12-3 or TRBV12-4 and TRBJ2-3; D remains unclear. The CDR3 extends over 15 amino acids. V gave up 6 bases and J gave up 1 base, with 14 bases separating them. Here the CDR3 reads CASSRPSRRTDTQYF. CDR3 sequence (DNA): TGTGCCAGCAGCCGACCGTCTCGTCGCACAGATACGCAGTATTTT.

This clonotype occurred many times. The chain recombines TRBV28 with TRBJ2-5; D might be TRBD1 (6 bases). Germline CDR1 MDHEN, CDR2 SYDVKM. The V end lost 3 bases, the J end lost 2 bases, and 13 bases lay between the germline ends. This CDR3 spans 15 amino acids. The CDR3 spells CASSFPWTVQETQYF. The CDR3 DNA reads as TGTGCCAGCAGTTTTCCTTGGACAGTGCAAGAGACCCAGTACTTC.